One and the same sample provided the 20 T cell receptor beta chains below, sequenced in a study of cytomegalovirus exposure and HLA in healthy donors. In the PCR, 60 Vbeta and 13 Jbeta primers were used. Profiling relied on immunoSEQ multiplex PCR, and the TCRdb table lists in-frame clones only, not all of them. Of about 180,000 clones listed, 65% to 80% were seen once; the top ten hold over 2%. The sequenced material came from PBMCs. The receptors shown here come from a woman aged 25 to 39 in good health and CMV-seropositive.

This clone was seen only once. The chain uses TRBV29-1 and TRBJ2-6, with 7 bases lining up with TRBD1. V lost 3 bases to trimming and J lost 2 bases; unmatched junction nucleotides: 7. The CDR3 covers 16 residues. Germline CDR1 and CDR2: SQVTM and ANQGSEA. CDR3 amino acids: CSVETGFRAGANVLTF. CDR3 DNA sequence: TGCAGCGTTGAGACAGGGTTTCGAGCTGGGGCCAACGTCCTGACTTTC.

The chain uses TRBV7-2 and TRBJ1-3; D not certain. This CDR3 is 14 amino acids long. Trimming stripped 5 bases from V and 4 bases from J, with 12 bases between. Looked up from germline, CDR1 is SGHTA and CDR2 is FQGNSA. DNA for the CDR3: TGTGCCAGCAGCCCCACTCCCCCCGGAAACACCATATATTTT. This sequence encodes CASSPTPPGNTIYF.

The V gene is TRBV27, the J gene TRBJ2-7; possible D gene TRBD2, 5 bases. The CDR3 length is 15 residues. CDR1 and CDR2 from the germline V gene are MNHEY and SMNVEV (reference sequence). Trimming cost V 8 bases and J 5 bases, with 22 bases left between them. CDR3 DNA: TGTGCCAGCCGATACCGTGGAGGTAATATCCACGAGCAGTACTTC. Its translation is CASRYRGGNIHEQYF.

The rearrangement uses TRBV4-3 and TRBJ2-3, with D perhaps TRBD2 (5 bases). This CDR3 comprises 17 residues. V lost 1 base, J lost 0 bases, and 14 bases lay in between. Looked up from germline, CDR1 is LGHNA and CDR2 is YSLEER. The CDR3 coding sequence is TGCGCCAGCAGCCAAGGCCGGGGAAGTGGTAGCACAGATACGCAGTATTTT. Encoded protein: CASSQGRGSGSTDTQYF.

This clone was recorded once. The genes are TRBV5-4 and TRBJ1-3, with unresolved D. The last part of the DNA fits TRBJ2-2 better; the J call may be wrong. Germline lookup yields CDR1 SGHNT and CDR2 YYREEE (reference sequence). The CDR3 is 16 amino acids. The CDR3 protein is CASSLKGLFNPGELFF. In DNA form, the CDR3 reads TGTGCCAGCAGCTTAAAAGGCCTGTTCAATCCCGGGGAGCTGTTTTTT.

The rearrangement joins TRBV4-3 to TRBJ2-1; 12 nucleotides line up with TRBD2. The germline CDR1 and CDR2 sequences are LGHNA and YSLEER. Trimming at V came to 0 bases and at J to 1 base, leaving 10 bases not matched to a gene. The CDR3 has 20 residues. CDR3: CASSQEFRLAGDPSYNEQFF. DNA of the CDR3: TGCGCCAGCAGCCAAGAATTTCGACTAGCGGGGGACCCTTCCTACAATGAGCAGTTCTTC.

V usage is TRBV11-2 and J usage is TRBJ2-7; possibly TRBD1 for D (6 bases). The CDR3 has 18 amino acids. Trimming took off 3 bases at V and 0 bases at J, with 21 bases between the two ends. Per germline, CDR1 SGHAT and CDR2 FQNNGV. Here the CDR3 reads CASSLETGIPLDSYEQYF. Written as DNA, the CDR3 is TGTGCCAGCAGCTTGGAGACAGGTATCCCCTTGGACTCCTACGAGCAGTACTTC.

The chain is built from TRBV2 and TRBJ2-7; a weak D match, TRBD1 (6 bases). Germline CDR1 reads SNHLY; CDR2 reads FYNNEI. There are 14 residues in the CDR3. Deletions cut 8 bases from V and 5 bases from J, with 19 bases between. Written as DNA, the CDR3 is TGTGCCAGCCGGATGGACAGTCTAAATGACGAGCAGTACTTC. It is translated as CASRMDSLNDEQYF.

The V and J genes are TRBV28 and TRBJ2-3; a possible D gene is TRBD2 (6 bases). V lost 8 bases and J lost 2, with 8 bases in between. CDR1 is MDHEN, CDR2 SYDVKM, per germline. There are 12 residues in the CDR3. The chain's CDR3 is CASGDSTDTQYF. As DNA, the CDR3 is TGTGCCAGCGGGGACTCCACAGATACGCAGTATTTT. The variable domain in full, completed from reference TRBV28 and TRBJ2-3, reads DVKVTQSSRYLVKRTGEKVFLECVQDMDHENMFWYRQDPGLGLRLIYFSYDVKMKEKGDIPEGYSVSREKKERFSLILESASTNQTSMYLCASGDSTDTQYFGPGTRLTVL.

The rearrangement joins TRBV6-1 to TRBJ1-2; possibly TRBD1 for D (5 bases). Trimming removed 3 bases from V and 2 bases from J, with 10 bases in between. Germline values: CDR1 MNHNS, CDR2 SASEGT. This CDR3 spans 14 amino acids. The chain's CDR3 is CASSDWQGNYGYTF. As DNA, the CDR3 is TGTGCCAGCAGTGACTGGCAGGGCAACTATGGCTACACCTTC.

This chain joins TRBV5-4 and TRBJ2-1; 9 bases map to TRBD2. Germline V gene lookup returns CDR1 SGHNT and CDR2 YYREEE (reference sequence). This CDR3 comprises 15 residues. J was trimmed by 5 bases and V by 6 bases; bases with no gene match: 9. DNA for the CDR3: TGTGCCAGCACCCCCCCGGCGGGAGGGGACAATGAGCAGTTCTTC. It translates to CASTPPAGGDNEQFF.

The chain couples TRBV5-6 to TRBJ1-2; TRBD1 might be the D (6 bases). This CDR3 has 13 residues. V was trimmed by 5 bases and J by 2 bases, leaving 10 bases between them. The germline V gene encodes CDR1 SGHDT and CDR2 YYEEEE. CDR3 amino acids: CASRQQGNYGYTF. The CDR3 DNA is TGTGCCAGCAGGCAGCAGGGGAACTATGGCTACACCTTC.

CDR3 sequence reads: CASSLRGSYNEQFF. CDR3 bases: TGTGCCAGCAGCCTCAGGGGGTCCTACAATGAGCAGTTCTTC. This sequence joins TRBV7-3 and TRBJ2-1, with 7 bases aligning to TRBD1. The V gene's germline CDR1 is SGHTA and CDR2 FQGTGA. The CDR3 consists of 14 residues. V trimming: 5 bases; J trimming: 1 base; junction bases outside the gene matches: 2.

CDR3 DNA sequence: TGTGCCAGCAGCTCTCCCGGGTACGAAAAACTGTTTTTT. Its translation: CASSSPGYEKLFF. The chain links TRBV11-1 to TRBJ1-4; D is unclear. Germline V gene lookup returns CDR1 SGHAT and CDR2 FQDESV (reference sequence). V was trimmed by 4 bases and J by 8 bases, leaving 11 bases between them. This CDR3 region has 13 residues. Variable domain in full (rest from reference TRBV11-1 and TRBJ1-4): EAEVAQSPRYKITEKSQAVAFWCDPISGHATLYWYRQILGQGPELLVQFQDESVVDDSQLPKDRFSAERLKGVDSTLKIQPAELGDSAMYLCASSSPGYEKLFFGSGTQLSVL.

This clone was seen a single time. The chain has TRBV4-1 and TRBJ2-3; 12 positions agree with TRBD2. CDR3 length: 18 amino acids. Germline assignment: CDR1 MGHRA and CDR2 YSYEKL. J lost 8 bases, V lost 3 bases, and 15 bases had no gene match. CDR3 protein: CASSHLAGGPDRRGTQYF. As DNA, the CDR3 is TGCGCCAGCAGCCACCTAGCGGGGGGGCCGGATCGTAGAGGTACGCAGTATTTT.

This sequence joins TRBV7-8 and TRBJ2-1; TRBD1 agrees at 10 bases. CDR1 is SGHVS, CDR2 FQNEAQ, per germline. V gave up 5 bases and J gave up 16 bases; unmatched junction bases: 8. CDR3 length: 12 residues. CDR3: CASSALGQGRFF. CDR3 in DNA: TGTGCCAGCAGCGCGCTGGGACAGGGGCGCTTCTTC.

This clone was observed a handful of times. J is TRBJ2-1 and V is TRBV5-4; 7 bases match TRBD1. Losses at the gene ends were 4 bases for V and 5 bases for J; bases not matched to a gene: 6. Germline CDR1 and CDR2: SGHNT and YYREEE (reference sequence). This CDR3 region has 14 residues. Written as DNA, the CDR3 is TGTGCCAGCAGCATTCGTGGGACAGACAATGAGCAGTTCTTC. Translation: CASSIRGTDNEQFF.

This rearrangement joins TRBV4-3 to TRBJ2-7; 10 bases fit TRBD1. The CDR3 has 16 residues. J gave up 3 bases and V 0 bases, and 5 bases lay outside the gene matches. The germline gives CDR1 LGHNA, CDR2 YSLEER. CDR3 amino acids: CASSQDGGDRGYEQYF. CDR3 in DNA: TGCGCCAGCAGCCAAGATGGGGGGGACAGGGGCTACGAGCAGTACTTC.

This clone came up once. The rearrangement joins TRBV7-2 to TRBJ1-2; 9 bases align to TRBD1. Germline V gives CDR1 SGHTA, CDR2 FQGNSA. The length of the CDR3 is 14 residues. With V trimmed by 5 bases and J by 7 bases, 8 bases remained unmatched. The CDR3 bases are TGTGCCAGCAGCCGAGCAGGGGACAGGGTTGGCTACACCTTC. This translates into CASSRAGDRVGYTF.

The CDR3 bases are TGTGCCAGCACTCAAGGCACTAGTTCAGATACGCAGTATTTT. The encoded protein is CASTQGTSSDTQYF. This chain joins TRBV2 and TRBJ2-3; possibly TRBD2 for D (5 bases). The CDR3 loop spans 14 amino acids. Germline CDR1 reads SNHLY; CDR2 reads FYNNEI. V was trimmed by 7 bases and J by 4 bases, leaving 15 bases between them.